This entry describes one TCR beta chain. The record originates from a study of blood T cell repertoires in COVID-19. CDR3 length equals 14 residues. Trimming removed 4 bases from V and 6 bases from J; junction bases left unmatched: 7. Per the germline V gene, CDR1 is SGHRS and CDR2 is YFSETQ. Profiled with immunoSEQ multiplex PCR; TCRdb holds only in-frame clones, not every one. The data contain fewer than 250,000 clones, 85% to 95% of them singletons. Enrolled during active infection, Seattle patients were then followed longitudinally. J is TRBJ2-3 and V is TRBV5-1, with 8 bases lining up with TRBD2. This clonotype was obtained from a man aged 25-40 years with COVID-19, enrolled during active disease. The sequencing sample was made of peripheral blood. CDR3 amino acids: CASSPGLGEDTQYF. The CDR3 nucleotides are TGCGCCAGCAGCCCGGGACTAGGAGAGGATACGCAGTATTTT.